This T cell receptor beta chain was identified in a study of beta chain features in type 1 diabetes. This clone occurred many times. Its antigen is currently unknown. Isolated RNA was reverse transcribed in full, so expressed TCRB transcripts were sequenced. Naive, central memory and regulatory T cell samples produced a mean of roughly 3.8 million reads. Assay: immunoSEQ multiplex PCR; the TCRdb copy retains only in-frame clones and omits some. The data hold 500,000 to 700,000 clones, with around 15% observed a single time. Regarding the study as a whole: The study notes PCR might favor shorter templates equally in patients and controls. Unsettled here was the matter of whether HLA type influences TCRB rearrangement.

Source material: naive CD4+ T cells from blood. The clonotype comes from a young man in good health.

The CDR3 sequence: CASSGEDRYEQYF. The CDR3 DNA sequence: TGTGCCAGCAGTGGAGAAGACAGGTACGAGCAGTACTTC. The chain employs TRBV14 and TRBJ2-7; D is possibly TRBD1 (6 bases). Germline CDR1 and CDR2: SGHDN and FVKESK. Trimming left V 6 bases short and J 4 bases short, with 13 bases between. The CDR3 covers 13 residues.